The next 32 T cell receptor beta chains were all read from a single sample in a study of blood T cell repertoires in COVID-19. TCRdb's table, derived via immunoSEQ multiplex PCR, lists solely in-frame clones and lacks some. The sample holds some 180,000 clones, 80% seen once. The sequenced sample consisted of PBMCs or T cells enriched from blood (not recorded which). These TCRs come from a man between 60 and 75 years old who had been exposed to COVID-19.

The chain recombines TRBV5-5 with TRBJ1-2; D call uncertain. CDR1 is SGHKS, CDR2 YYEKEE, per germline (reference sequence). This CDR3 has 14 amino acids. V dropped 4 bases and J dropped 5 bases, with 15 bases sitting between them. In nucleotides, the CDR3 is TGTGCCAGCAGCCCGGGCCTCGGGGAGTATGGCTACACCTTC. This codes for CASSPGLGEYGYTF.

This chain links TRBV28 with TRBJ2-1; D is unresolved. This CDR3 has 12 residues. Germline CDR1 MDHEN, CDR2 SYDVKM. V lost 2 bases and J 12 bases, leaving 11 bases between the germline ends. This chain's CDR3 is CASSLPGYTQFF. The CDR3 DNA reads TGTGCCAGCAGTTTACCCGGGTACACGCAGTTCTTC.

The V and J genes are TRBV29-1 and TRBJ2-1; D is ambiguous. Germline assignment: CDR1 SQVTM and CDR2 ANQGSEA. The CDR3 sequence is 12 residues long. Deletions cut 3 bases from V and 6 bases from J, with 9 bases between. CDR3 DNA: TGCAGCGTTGAGAGGCCAACCAATGAGCAGTTCTTC. This encodes CSVERPTNEQFF.

V is TRBV4-1 and J is TRBJ1-6; D might be TRBD1 (5 bases). The V end lost 3 bases, the J end lost 13 bases, and 10 bases lay between the germline ends. Germline V lookup: CDR1 MGHRA, CDR2 YSYEKL. CDR3 length: 12 residues. The CDR3 sequence is CASSQGLWPLHF. The CDR3 DNA reads as TGCGCCAGCAGCCAGGGACTTTGGCCCCTCCACTTT.

V is TRBV27 and J is TRBJ1-6; tentatively, D is TRBD1 (5 bases). Between the trimmed V and J ends, which lost 3 bases and 7 bases, there was a span of 13 bases. Germline V gene lookup returns CDR1 MNHEY and CDR2 SMNVEV (reference sequence). The length of the CDR3 is 15 residues. The CDR3 loop is CASSFERQGNSPLHF. The CDR3 bases are TGTGCCAGCAGTTTTGAGAGGCAGGGAAATTCACCCCTCCACTTT.

The gene calls are TRBV19 and TRBJ2-7; D may be TRBD2 (6 bases). Germline V lookup: CDR1 LNHDA, CDR2 SQIVND (reference sequence). V was cut by 3 bases and J by 2 bases, with 26 bases left in between. CDR3 length equals 19 residues. The CDR3 loop reads CASSIAGLPGDLRTYEQYF. CDR3 DNA: TGTGCCAGTAGTATCGCGGGACTCCCTGGAGATCTTAGAACCTACGAGCAGTACTTC.

V and J are TRBV27 and TRBJ1-4, with unresolved D. The CDR3 totals 14 residues. Germline V gene sequence: CDR1 MNHEY, CDR2 SMNVEV (reference sequence). V shed 4 bases and J shed 1 base, with 7 bases lying between them. CDR3 coding DNA: TGTGCCAGCAGTTCGAGGAGAACTAATGAAAAACTGTTTTTT. The encoded protein is CASSSRRTNEKLFF. Based on the CDR3 plus reference TRBV27 and TRBJ1-4, the full variable domain is EAQVTQNPRYLITVTGKKLTVTCSQNMNHEYMSWYRQDPGLGLRQIYYSMNVEVTDKGDVPEGYKVSRKEKRNFPLILESPSPNQTSLYFCASSSRRTNEKLFFGSGTQLSVL.

The chain has TRBV5-1 and TRBJ2-2; D is perhaps TRBD2 (6 bases). Germline V gives CDR1 SGHRS, CDR2 YFSETQ. V dropped 4 bases and J dropped 4 bases, with 14 bases sitting between them. CDR3 size: 15 residues. The CDR3 reads CASSGTGVLTGELFF. CDR3 coding DNA: TGCGCCAGCAGCGGGACTGGGGTTCTCACCGGGGAGCTGTTTTTT.

The chain links TRBV4-1 to TRBJ1-3, with D uncertain. CDR1 is MGHRA, CDR2 YSYEKL, per germline. This CDR3 is built from 14 residues. V lost 3 bases, J lost 8 bases, and 14 bases lay in between. The CDR3 region has the DNA TGCGCCAGCAGCCAGGCTTTTGTTCGTGACACCATATATTTT. This encodes CASSQAFVRDTIYF.

The V and J genes are TRBV3-1 (or the pseudogene TRBV3-2) and TRBJ2-7; 12 bases agree with TRBD2. Losses at the gene ends were 6 bases for V and 2 bases for J; bases not matched to a gene: 17. Germline V CDR1 and CDR2: LGHDT, YNNKEL (reference sequence). The CDR3 totals 19 residues. The CDR3 loop reads CASSRPYTRLAGDPYEQYF. The CDR3, as DNA: TGTGCCAGCAGTCGACCTTACACGAGACTAGCGGGAGATCCCTACGAGCAGTACTTC.

This chain links TRBV3-1 (or the pseudogene TRBV3-2) with TRBJ2-5; a possible D gene is TRBD1 (6 bases). The CDR3 is 17 residues long. The V end was cut by 4 bases, the J end by 4 bases, with 22 bases between. Germline assignment: CDR1 LGHDT and CDR2 YNNKEL (reference sequence). DNA of the CDR3: TGTGCCAGCAGCCCGTCAAGAGGTGGGGGCGGCGGAGAGACCCAGTACTTC. Encoded protein: CASSPSRGGGGGETQYF.

The rearrangement links TRBV2 to TRBJ1-5; D is unresolved. The CDR3 totals 14 residues. V was pared by 2 bases and J by 7 bases, with 12 bases between. Germline V gives CDR1 SNHLY, CDR2 FYNNEI. The CDR3: CASSESSRSQPQHF. The CDR3 nucleotides read TGTGCCAGCAGTGAAAGTTCGAGATCCCAGCCCCAGCATTTT.

V usage is TRBV27 and J usage is TRBJ1-5; D not certain. This CDR3 has 14 residues. CDR1 is MNHEY and CDR2 is SMNVEV in the germline V gene (reference sequence). V was clipped by 3 bases and J by 5 bases, with 11 bases between them. The CDR3 DNA sequence: TGTGCCAGCAGTTTCGAGGGAAGGGATCAGCCCCAGCATTTT. Its translation: CASSFEGRDQPQHF.

This clone was detected a few times. This sequence joins TRBV3-1 (or the pseudogene TRBV3-2) and TRBJ2-1; D possibly corresponds to TRBD1 (5 bases). The length of the CDR3 is 16 residues. V dropped 4 bases and J dropped 5 bases, with 18 bases sitting between them. CDR1 and CDR2 from the germline V gene are LGHDT and YNNKEL (reference sequence). The CDR3 spells CASSRERTRDNNEQFF. CDR3 DNA: TGTGCCAGCAGCCGAGAAAGGACACGAGATAACAATGAGCAGTTCTTC.

The chain uses TRBV7-2 and TRBJ2-7; D may be TRBD2 (6 bases). Trimming pared 10 bases from V and 4 bases from J, leaving 11 bases between. The germline V gene has CDR1 SGHTA and CDR2 FQGNSA. This CDR3 is 11 amino acids long. Written as DNA, the CDR3 is TGTGCCATCGGGGGTCGGTACGAGCAGTACTTC. Encoded protein: CAIGGRYEQYF.

The rearrangement joins TRBV7-9 to TRBJ1-6; 9 bases fit TRBD1. The CDR3 loop spans 15 amino acids. Germline V gene data show CDR1 as SEHNR and CDR2 as FQNEAQ (reference sequence). The V gene end was trimmed by 5 bases and the J gene end by 9 bases; junction bases not matched to a gene: 8. Written as DNA, the CDR3 is TGTGCCAGCAGCGAACAGGGGGCGGTGGGTTCACCCCTCCACTTT. This gives the protein CASSEQGAVGSPLHF.

This clone was detected once. This chain connects TRBV7-2 to TRBJ2-2, with D possibly TRBD2 on 5 matching bases. Trimming removed 5 bases at V and 2 bases at J, with 12 bases between. Germline V lookup: CDR1 SGHTA, CDR2 FQGNSA. The CDR3 consists of 15 residues. CDR3 protein: CASSVKSGNTGELFF. The DNA for the CDR3 is TGTGCCAGCAGCGTAAAGAGCGGAAACACCGGGGAGCTGTTTTTT.

This rearrangement joins TRBV7-9 to TRBJ1-2; D unclear. Trimming took 4 bases from V and 6 from J, leaving 24 bases between them. The CDR3 runs to 17 residues. The V gene's germline CDR1 is SEHNR and CDR2 FQNEAQ (reference sequence). In DNA, the CDR3 is TGTGCCAGCAGCTCTCTACGAGCGCGCGACTCCTGGGATGGCTACACCTTC. Protein: CASSSLRARDSWDGYTF.

The chain has TRBV27 and TRBJ2-1; 10 positions match TRBD2. The germline gives CDR1 MNHEY, CDR2 SMNVEV (reference sequence). Germline trimming cut 6 bases from V and 10 bases from J; bases unmatched to any gene: 9. CDR3 length: 14 amino acids. CDR3 DNA sequence: TGTGCCAGCAGAGGACTAGCGGCAAGCAAGGAGCAGTTCTTC. Translation: CASRGLAASKEQFF.

The gene calls are TRBV5-4 and TRBJ1-2, with D possibly being TRBD1 (6 bases). In germline, CDR1 is SGHNT, CDR2 YYREEE (reference sequence). The V end was cut by 4 bases, the J end by 4 bases, with 17 bases between. This CDR3 comprises 15 residues. CDR3 bases: TGTGCCAGCAGCGGGAGGGGGGGCGAATCCTATGGCTACACCTTC. It encodes CASSGRGGESYGYTF. Drawing the rest from reference TRBV5-4 and TRBJ1-2, the complete variable domain is ETGVTQSPTHLIKTRGQQVTLRCSSQSGHNTVSWYQQALGQGPQFIFQYYREEENGRGNFPPRFSGLQFPNYSSELNVNALELDDSALYLCASSGRGGESYGYTFGSGTRLTVV.

The chain couples TRBV21-1 to TRBJ2-3; the table's D gene call, TRBD1, was not cross checked with the DNA. TRBV21-1 is a known pseudogene. This CDR3 region has 16 residues. The DNA for the CDR3 is TGTGCCAGCAGCAAAGCCGGACAGGGGGCTGAAGATACGCAGTATTTT. Translated: CASSKAGQGAEDTQYF.

The CDR3 reads CASRVAGTSGVEQYF. In DNA, the CDR3 is TGTGCCAGCAGGGTAGCGGGGACTAGCGGGGTCGAGCAGTACTTC. This chain joins TRBV5-8 and TRBJ2-7; 13 bases align to TRBD2. Trimming at V came to 5 bases and at J to 6 bases, leaving 8 bases not matched to a gene. From germline, CDR1 is SGHTS and CDR2 YDEGEE. The CDR3 is 15 amino acids. The variable domain in full, completed from reference TRBV5-8 and TRBJ2-7, reads EAGVTQSPTHLIKTRGQQATLRCSPISGHTSVYWYQQALGLGLQFLLWYDEGEERNRGNFPPRFSGRQFPNYSSELNVNALELEDSALYLCASRVAGTSGVEQYFGPGTRLTVT.

The CDR3 DNA is TGTGCCAGTAGTATGAGGGCAAGGGCGGGGGGGCCCCAGCATTTT. Translation: CASSMRARAGGPQHF. This sequence joins TRBV19 and TRBJ1-5, with D perhaps TRBD1 (5 bases). Germline V CDR1 and CDR2: LNHDA, SQIVND (reference sequence). The CDR3 sequence is 15 residues long. V lost 3 bases, J lost 9 bases, and 18 bases lay in between.

The chain employs TRBV6-6 and TRBJ2-1; 9 nucleotides line up with TRBD2. V lost 5 bases to trimming and J lost 7 bases; unmatched junction nucleotides: 21. Germline V gene sequence: CDR1 MNHNY, CDR2 SVGAGI (reference sequence). The CDR3 length is 19 residues. The CDR3 loop is CASSPRGVTSGPVGNEQFF. Written as DNA, the CDR3 is TGTGCCAGCAGTCCAAGAGGCGTTACTAGCGGGCCCGTAGGGAATGAGCAGTTCTTC.

The V call is TRBV3-1 (or the pseudogene TRBV3-2), the J call TRBJ2-1, with 7 bases aligning to TRBD2. This CDR3 is 13 amino acids long. The germline V gene encodes CDR1 LGHDT and CDR2 YNNKEL (reference sequence). The trim removed 4 bases at V and 10 bases at J, leaving 7 bases unmatched. The CDR3 loop is CASSPSWEGEQFF. CDR3 nucleotide sequence: TGTGCCAGCAGCCCCTCTTGGGAGGGCGAGCAGTTCTTC.

This chain links TRBV10-2 with TRBJ1-5; TRBD1 is a possible D gene (6 bases). Per germline, CDR1 WSHSY and CDR2 SAAADI. The V gene lost 1 base and the J gene lost 4 bases, with 11 bases spanning the gap. The length of the CDR3 is 15 residues. CDR3 sequence (DNA): TGCGCCAGCAGTGAGTTCCAAGGGGGTAATCAGCCCCAGCATTTT. Encoded protein: CASSEFQGGNQPQHF.

This clone has only one observation. The chain is built from TRBV11-2 and TRBJ2-7; 11 bases are shared with TRBD2. From germline, CDR1 is SGHAT and CDR2 FQNNGV. The CDR3 runs to 14 residues. V was clipped by 4 bases and J by 4 bases; unmatched bases: 3. For the CDR3, the DNA is TGTGCCAGCAGCTCCCGACTAGCGGGGTACGAGCAGTACTTC. As protein: CASSSRLAGYEQYF.

The chain joins TRBV30 to TRBJ2-7, with 8 bases lining up with TRBD2. This CDR3 is built from 14 residues. In germline, CDR1 is GTSNPN, CDR2 SVGIG (reference sequence). V trimming: 5 bases; J trimming: 5 bases; junction bases outside the gene matches: 11. The chain's CDR3 is CAWSFGGAWDEQYF. CDR3 DNA sequence: TGTGCCTGGTCCTTCGGGGGGGCTTGGGACGAGCAGTACTTC.

The CDR3 sequence: CASSSRGLEQYF. For the CDR3, the DNA is TGTGCCAGCAGTTCTCGCGGGCTCGAGCAGTACTTC. The chain employs TRBV27 and TRBJ2-7, with D perhaps TRBD2 (5 bases). This CDR3 spans 12 amino acids. Germline V CDR1 and CDR2: MNHEY, SMNVEV (reference sequence). Between the trimmed V and J ends, which lost 4 bases and 6 bases, there was a span of 10 bases.

The chain links TRBV20-1 to TRBJ1-2; D gene unclear. Trimming left V 6 bases short and J 3 bases short, with 8 bases between. Germline V gene sequence: CDR1 DFQATT, CDR2 SNEGSKA (reference sequence). The CDR3 has 11 residues. CDR3 in amino acids: CSARLDYGYTF. The DNA for the CDR3 is TGCAGTGCGCGTTTGGACTATGGCTACACCTTC.

The DNA for the CDR3 is TGTGCCAGCAGTGAAACCCCGGGAGGGGGCTATGGCTACACCTTC. Protein: CASSETPGGGYGYTF. This chain connects TRBV2 to TRBJ1-2; possibly TRBD1 for D (6 bases). The CDR3 has 15 amino acids. V lost 2 bases to trimming and J lost 4 bases, with 14 bases between them. The germline gives CDR1 SNHLY, CDR2 FYNNEI.

The gene calls are TRBV5-6 and TRBJ1-6; 10 nucleotides align to TRBD1. Germline V CDR1 and CDR2: SGHDT, YYEEEE. Unmatched junction bases numbered 3, after V lost 4 bases and J lost 8 bases. The CDR3 is 14 residues long. Here the CDR3 reads CASSPTGGHSPLHF. The CDR3 DNA is TGTGCCAGCAGCCCGACAGGGGGCCATTCACCCCTCCACTTT.